The clone carrying this T cell receptor beta chain was observed many times. Its antigen is currently unknown. Assembly of TCR beta libraries relied on iRepertoire HTBI primers together with Arm-PCR of CDR3 regions. Original processing methods: Among the samples, 60 to 65 TRBV and 14 to 15 TRBJ segments were identified. TCRdb re-called the multiplex PCR reads with MiXCR, one entry per CDR3 protein. TCRdb, not the original authors, processed these V and J calls. The data hold 400,000 to 550,000 distinct CDR3 sequences, with under 15% observed a single time. The data are from a study of regulatory T cells in long-lasting Graves disease. The CDR3 runs 13 residues. Germline V CDR1 and CDR2: SNHLY, FYNNEI. Deletions cut 6 bases from V and 6 bases from J, with 14 bases between. Described time point: newly diagnosed GD, antithyroid drugs for less than 3 months. The authors made the TCR library using RNA they extracted from PBMCs.

Broader study findings: Persistent disease preferred TRBV28, TRBJ1-2 and TRBJ2-5; new disease, TRBV20-1 and TRBJ2-1. Clonotypes that were public and shared totalled approximately 3,000 in persistent patients versus roughly 1,000 in new patients.

These sequences were also reported in another study, on T cells in Graves' hyperthyroidism and ophthalmopathy. Per that paper: Newly diagnosed hyperthyroidism, duration under 2 months, in patients aged 18 to 65.

Source: peripheral blood mononuclear cells (PBMCs), taken at new diagnosis, from a patient treated with antithyroid drugs. This TCR derives from a woman under 40 with Graves disease. V and J are TRBV2 and TRBJ1-1, with D unclear. The CDR3 here is CASSQEGYSEAFF. CDR3 in DNA: TGTGCCAGCAGCCAGGAAGGATACTCTGAAGCTTTCTTT. Full variable domain (missing parts from reference TRBV2 and TRBJ1-1): EPEVTQTPSHQVTQMGQEVILRCVPISNHLYFYWYRQILGQKVEFLVSFYNNEISEKSEIFDDQFSVERPDGSNFTLKIRSTKLEDSAMYFCASSQEGYSEAFFGQGTRLTVV.